A single sample is the source of the 5 T cell receptor beta chains below, sequenced in a study of regulatory T cells in long-lasting Graves disease. According to the study, TCR beta libraries were built with iRepertoire HTBI primers and CDR3-region Arm-PCR. TCRdb independently ran MiXCR on the multiplex PCR reads; one entry per CDR3 protein. In the table there are 500,000 to 700,000 distinct CDR3 sequences, 30% of which are singletons. This sample's time point: persistent/refractory GD, antithyroid drugs over 5 years with positive TRAb. The TCR library was made from RNA extracted from PBMCs. The sample consisted of peripheral blood mononuclear cells (PBMCs), taken when the disease was refractory, from a patient treated with antithyroid drugs. Every receptor here comes from a female donor with Graves disease.

This clonotype turned up a few times. The DNA of the CDR3 is TGTGCCTGGGGGGCAGGGGGTCCCTATGGCTACACCTTC. Its protein product is CAWGAGGPYGYTF. J is TRBJ1-2 and V is TRBV30; 7 bases match TRBD1. The V segment lost 5 bases and the J segment 4 bases; nucleotides outside the gene matches: 7. This CDR3 comprises 13 residues. Germline CDR1 is GTSNPN and CDR2 is SVGIG (reference sequence).

CDR3 bases: TGCAGTGCTAGATTGCAGCTGGCCCACGAGCAGTACTTC. As protein: CSARLQLAHEQYF. The chain links TRBV20-1 to TRBJ2-7; D is unclear. The CDR3 sequence is 13 residues long. Germline-derived CDR1 and CDR2 are DFQATT and SNEGSKA (reference sequence). V lost 2 bases, J lost 5 bases, and 13 bases lay in between.

The V and J genes are TRBV20-1 and TRBJ1-5, with a possible D match to TRBD1 (5 bases). This CDR3 comprises 15 residues. Germline lookup yields CDR1 DFQATT and CDR2 SNEGSKA (reference sequence). The V end was cut by 5 bases, the J end by 5 bases, with 19 bases between. Here the CDR3 DNA reads TGCAGTGCTCACGGGCCAGGGCCATTCGATCAGCCCCAGCATTTT. This gives the protein CSAHGPGPFDQPQHF.

The chain employs TRBV12-3 or TRBV12-4 and TRBJ2-5; TRBD2 agrees at 9 bases. J gave up 3 bases and V 10 bases, and 9 bases lay outside the gene matches. This CDR3 spans 14 amino acids. The CDR3, as DNA: TGTGCCACGCGCCGGGCGGGAGGGGAAGAGACCCAGTACTTC. Its translation is CATRRAGGEETQYF.

Concerning this clonotype: One end of the junction varies from germline; a read error may be responsible. The chain has TRBV6-4 and TRBJ2-1; D call uncertain. This CDR3 has 13 residues. The germline gives CDR1 MRHNA, CDR2 SNTAGT. The CDR3 sequence is CASSYPAANQQFF. The DNA of the CDR3 is TGTGCCAGCAGTTACCCGGCCGCCAATCAGCAGTTCTTC.